The clone carrying this T cell receptor (beta chain) was detected only once. The data are from a study of cytomegalovirus exposure and HLA in healthy donors. The CDR3 length is 14 residues. Germline V gives CDR1 MDHEN, CDR2 SYDVKM. V gave up 7 bases and J gave up 8 bases; unmatched junction bases: 13. PCR primers comprised 60 Vbeta and 13 Jbeta primers. Here immunoSEQ multiplex PCR was the method, and the copy in TCRdb shows in-frame clones only, minus some. The sample consists of about 88,000 clones, just under 90% of them appearing once. The clonotype comes from a man aged 18 to 29 in good health and CMV-seronegative. The genes are TRBV28 and TRBJ1-1, with 7 bases matching TRBD1. Sequencing used PBMCs. This CDR3 reads CASTFSVEGAEAFF. CDR3 sequence (DNA): TGTGCCAGCACCTTTTCGGTCGAGGGGGCGGAAGCTTTCTTT.